The table lists the clone carrying this TCR beta chain with many counts. One entry per CDR3 protein, called by TCRdb with MiXCR from the RT-PCR reads. The repertoire holds about 540,000 distinct CDR3 sequences, approximately 22% seen once, with around 2.8% in the top ten. The data stem from a study of response to subunit inactivated influenza vaccine. The CDR3 length is 13 residues. Deletions cut 6 bases from V and 5 bases from J, with 13 bases between. CDR1 is SGHDT and CDR2 is YYEEEE in the germline V gene. These sequences were also reported in another study, on T cells expressing NK-cell markers. That source notes: Scientists made TCR beta cDNA using 5'RACE template switching with UMIs. Sorted CD3+CD56+NKG2C+, CD3+CD56+NKG2C- and CD3+CD56-NKG2C+ T-cell subsets were beta-chain profiled. Dominant NKG2C+ clonotypes in a handful of donors made up about 1.0-7.0% of CD8+ T cells. Also leading the CD3+CD56-NKG2C+ fraction in a few donors were these clonotypes.

Source: CD4+ T cells sorted from PBMCs, taken less than 13 days after vaccination. The V and J genes are TRBV5-6 and TRBJ2-3; D may be TRBD1 or TRBD2 (6 bases each). The TCR comes from a man in his fifties who received an inactivated influenza vaccine. The DNA of the CDR3 is TGTGCCAGCAACCCGGGGGCCATAGATACGCAGTATTTT. The encoded protein is CASNPGAIDTQYF.